A selection of T cell receptor beta chains follows, all from one sample in a study of T cells in localized non-small cell lung cancer. Here immunoSEQ multiplex PCR was the method, and the copy in TCRdb shows in-frame clones only, minus some. This sample has tens of thousands of clones; 83% occur once, and the top ten carry approximately 8.6%. Sequenced here: PBMCs, sampled before any cancer treatment. Source of these receptors: a man aged 35 to 69 with stage II lung adenocarcinoma. Both conserved end residues are part of each CDR3. The D gene is left open where the match is weak. Clone sizes are given selectively: once, few, many, or a class where the clone is expanded.

D,V,J,size,DNA,CDR3
TRBD2,TRBV4-2,TRBJ2-7,.,TGTGCCAGCAGCCAAGGACTTAGCGGGAGCTCCTACGAGCAGTACTTC,CASSQGLSGSSYEQYF
.,TRBV6-1,TRBJ2-7,.,TGTGCCAGCAGTGATGCCGAGCAGTACTTC,CASSDAEQYF
.,TRBV28,TRBJ1-2,.,TGTGCCAGCAGTTTACCAACGAGGGGCGGGGGTTTCTGGTCCTATGGCTACACCTTC,CASSLPTRGGGFWSYGYTF
.,TRBV9,TRBJ2-1,.,TGTGCCAGCAGCCTAAACTACCGTTCCTACAATGAGCAGTTCTTC,CASSLNYRSYNEQFF
.,TRBV7-6,TRBJ1-1,.,TGTGCCAGCAGCTTAGACCTGAACACTGAAGCTTTCTTT,CASSLDLNTEAFF
TRBD2,TRBV6-5,TRBJ2-2,once,TGTGCCAGCAGGGTTAGCGGGGGGACCGGGGAGCTGTTTTTT,CASRVSGGTGELFF
.,TRBV6-1,TRBJ2-4,.,TGTGCCAGCAGTGAATCGTGGGGAGGCCCGGGGGCCAAAAACATTCAGTACTTC,CASSESWGGPGAKNIQYF
TRBD2,TRBV19,TRBJ2-1,.,TGTGCCAGCCGCTCCCTAGGCGGGGGGTTCTCGAATGAGCAGTTCTTC,CASRSLGGGFSNEQFF
TRBD1,TRBV30,TRBJ1-6,.,TGTGCCTGGAGTGTAGGACAGGGGGCTGTTTCACCCCTCCACTTT,CAWSVGQGAVSPLHF
TRBD2,TRBV4-1,TRBJ2-5,.,TGCGCCAGCAGCCATCTACTAGCGGGGGAAGAGACCCAGTACTTC,CASSHLLAGEETQYF
TRBD1,TRBV5-4,TRBJ2-7,.,TGTGCCAGCAGCGGAGGGACAGGAGGCCGCTCCGAGCAGTACTTC,CASSGGTGGRSEQYF
.,TRBV27,TRBJ2-1,.,TGTGCCAGCAGTTTATCTTTGGGGTATGAGCAGTTCTTC,CASSLSLGYEQFF
TRBD1,TRBV5-4,TRBJ2-2,few,TGTGCCAGCAGCTTGGGGACAGGGGTCACCGGGGAGCTGTTTTTT,CASSLGTGVTGELFF
TRBD1,TRBV5-1,TRBJ2-1,.,TGCGCCAGCAGCTTGGGACAGGGGGTCAATGAGCAGTTCTTC,CASSLGQGVNEQFF
.,TRBV28,TRBJ2-7,.,TGTGCCAGCAGTTTCGTCCCCTACGAGCAGTACTTC,CASSFVPYEQYF
.,TRBV12-5,TRBJ2-3,.,TGTGCTAGTGGTTCTAATATGCCTGGGGATACGCAGTATTTT,CASGSNMPGDTQYF
.,TRBV27,TRBJ2-6,.,TGTGCCAGCAGTTTATTTTTTAATCCAGGGGCTGGGGCCAACGTCCTGACTTTC,CASSLFFNPGAGANVLTF
TRBD1,TRBV2,TRBJ2-5,.,TGTGCCAGCAGCCGGACAGGTCAGGGAGAGACCCAGTACTTC,CASSRTGQGETQYF
TRBD2,TRBV6-5,TRBJ2-7,.,TGTGCCAGCAGTCCCCCGGCGGGGGTAAGGTACTTC,CASSPPAGVRYF
.,TRBV7-9,TRBJ1-6,.,TGTGCCAGCAGCCCCCCGGACATTTGGTCACCCCTCCACTTT,CASSPPDIWSPLHF
.,TRBV7-6,TRBJ1-2,few,TGTGCCAGCAGCTTAGACGGAGCTAACTATGGCTACACCTTC,CASSLDGANYGYTF
TRBD1,TRBV19,TRBJ2-1,.,TGTGCCAGTAGTATGCATCCCGGGACAGGGAACAATGAGCAGTTCTTC,CASSMHPGTGNNEQFF
.,TRBV28,TRBJ2-7,.,TGTGCCAGCAGTTTAGCCGGGAGTGGCTACGAGCAGTACTTC,CASSLAGSGYEQYF
.,TRBV7-8,TRBJ1-1,few,TGTGCCAGCAGCTCCAGGACGGGGGAAGCTTTCTTT,CASSSRTGEAFF
TRBD1,TRBV7-9,TRBJ2-1,.,TGTGCCAGCAGCCTAGGGACAGGGGGCAACTACAATGAGCAGTTCTTC,CASSLGTGGNYNEQFF
TRBD2,TRBV4-3,TRBJ2-7,once,TGCGCCAGCAGCCAGTCGCCGGGACTATCCTACGAGCAGTACTTC,CASSQSPGLSYEQYF
TRBD1,TRBV11-2,TRBJ2-5,.,TGTGCCAGCAGCGAGGTCCCGGGACAGGGTATTGTACAGACCCAGTACTTC,CASSEVPGQGIVQTQYF
TRBD2,TRBV7-2,TRBJ2-5,.,TGTGCCAGCAGCTCGGGGGGGTACCAAGAGACCCAGTACTTC,CASSSGGYQETQYF
.,TRBV11-2,TRBJ1-2,.,TGTGCCAGCAGCACCCGGGCCTATGGCTACACCTTC,CASSTRAYGYTF
.,TRBV2,TRBJ1-5,.,TGTGCCAGCAGTGAAAGTGGCAGTGATCAGCCCCAGCATTTT,CASSESGSDQPQHF
.,TRBV5-1,TRBJ2-5,.,TGCGCCAGCAGCTTGGGGCAGGGGGAGACCCAGTACTTC,CASSLGQGETQYF
TRBD1,TRBV9,TRBJ1-6,.,TGTGCCAGCAGCACCCGGACAGGGGCCAATTCACCCCTCCACTTT,CASSTRTGANSPLHF
.,TRBV19,TRBJ2-1,.,TGTGCCAGTAGTATTTCTCACGGCATGGGCGATGAGCAGTTCTTC,CASSISHGMGDEQFF
.,TRBV5-1,TRBJ2-3,once,TGCGCCAGCGGGTCAAGGGGAGCTAGCACAGATACGCAGTATTTT,CASGSRGASTDTQYF
.,TRBV28,TRBJ2-7,.,TGTGCCAGCAGCCCAAGGTGGTACGAGCAGTACTTC,CASSPRWYEQYF
.,TRBV5-4,TRBJ2-5,.,TGTGCCAGCAGCGCCACCGGGACCATAGAGACCCAGTACTTC,CASSATGTIETQYF
.,TRBV6-5,TRBJ2-1,.,TGTGCCAGCAGGAACAAGCGGGAGCAGTTCTTC,CASRNKREQFF
.,TRBV5-5,TRBJ2-1,.,TGTGCCAGCAGTCCCTTCACGGGGGTCGGCTCCTACAATGAGCAGTTCTTC,CASSPFTGVGSYNEQFF
TRBD1,TRBV5-1,TRBJ2-7,.,TGCGCCAGCAGCTTGGGACAGGGATTCTCCTACGAGCAGTACTTC,CASSLGQGFSYEQYF
.,TRBV5-1,TRBJ2-3,once,TGCGCCAGCAGCTTGCCGTTGCCAGATACGCAGTATTTT,CASSLPLPDTQYF
.,TRBV5-4,TRBJ2-7,once,TGCGCCAGCAGCCAAGGAATAAAACAGGCCTACGAGCAGTACTTC,CASSQGIKQAYEQYF
TRBD1,TRBV27,TRBJ1-3,.,TGTGCCAGCAGTTTAGTCAGGGGGCATACCATATATTTT,CASSLVRGHTIYF
.,TRBV7-2,TRBJ2-7,.,TGTGCCAGCAGCTTAGCCCCCCTCCAGCGGTCCTACGAGCAGTACTTC,CASSLAPLQRSYEQYF
.,TRBV28,TRBJ2-7,.,TGTGCCAGCAGTTTAAGGGGCGAGCAGTACTTC,CASSLRGEQYF
TRBD2,TRBV7-8,TRBJ2-7,.,TGTGCCAGCAGCTTTTGGACTAGCGGGATTAGCGAGCAGTACTTC,CASSFWTSGISEQYF
TRBD2,TRBV10-3,TRBJ2-3,.,TGTGCCATCAGTAGCGGGGGGGCCACAGATACGCAGTATTTT,CAISSGGATDTQYF
.,TRBV20-1,TRBJ2-7,few,TGCAGTGCTGCTGATGAGGACGAGCAGTACTTC,CSAADEDEQYF
.,TRBV5-3,TRBJ1-1,.,TGTGCCAGCAGCTCTCCCTCAGGTTCGAACACTGAAGCTTTCTTT,CASSSPSGSNTEAFF
TRBD2,TRBV18,TRBJ2-1,.,TGTGCCAGCTCAGAGACTAGCGGGACCGGCAGTGAGCAGTTCTTC,CASSETSGTGSEQFF
TRBD1,TRBV5-1,TRBJ1-5,.,TGCGCCAGCAGCTCAGAGCTGGGACAGGGGAAGAATCAGCCCCAGCATTTT,CASSSELGQGKNQPQHF
.,TRBV6-5,TRBJ2-7,.,TGTGCCAGCAGTTACTCACAACAGCTCTACGAGCAGTACTTC,CASSYSQQLYEQYF
TRBD1,TRBV7-2,TRBJ1-5,.,TGTGCCAGCAGCTCCAGACAGGGGGCTGAATATAGCAATCAGCCCCAGCATTTT,CASSSRQGAEYSNQPQHF
TRBD1,TRBV6-5,TRBJ2-7,.,TGTGCCAGCAGTTACTCTTCCGGGACAGGGACAGAGGAGCAGTACTTC,CASSYSSGTGTEEQYF
.,TRBV19,TRBJ2-4,.,TGTGCCAGTAGTATGGAGAGGGGTAGCAAAAACATTCAGTACTTC,CASSMERGSKNIQYF
.,TRBV27,TRBJ1-6,.,TGTGCCAGCAGGATACAGGGTAACCATAATTCACCCCTCCACTTT,CASRIQGNHNSPLHF
TRBD2,TRBV9,TRBJ2-3,.,TGTGCCAGCAGCCCGCAGGAGGGGCGGGAGACCCTCACAGATACGCAGTATTTT,CASSPQEGRETLTDTQYF
.,TRBV15,TRBJ2-3,.,TGTGCCACCAGCAGAGGGGGGACGGGCACAGATACGCAGTATTTT,CATSRGGTGTDTQYF
TRBD2,TRBV28,TRBJ2-2,.,TGTGCCAGCAGTTTACTAGCGGGAGGAACCGGGGAGCTGTTTTTT,CASSLLAGGTGELFF
.,TRBV19,TRBJ1-5,.,TGTGCCAGCCCAATGAGGGACAAAATCCTCTCTTATAGCAATCAGCCCCAGCATTTT,CASPMRDKILSYSNQPQHF